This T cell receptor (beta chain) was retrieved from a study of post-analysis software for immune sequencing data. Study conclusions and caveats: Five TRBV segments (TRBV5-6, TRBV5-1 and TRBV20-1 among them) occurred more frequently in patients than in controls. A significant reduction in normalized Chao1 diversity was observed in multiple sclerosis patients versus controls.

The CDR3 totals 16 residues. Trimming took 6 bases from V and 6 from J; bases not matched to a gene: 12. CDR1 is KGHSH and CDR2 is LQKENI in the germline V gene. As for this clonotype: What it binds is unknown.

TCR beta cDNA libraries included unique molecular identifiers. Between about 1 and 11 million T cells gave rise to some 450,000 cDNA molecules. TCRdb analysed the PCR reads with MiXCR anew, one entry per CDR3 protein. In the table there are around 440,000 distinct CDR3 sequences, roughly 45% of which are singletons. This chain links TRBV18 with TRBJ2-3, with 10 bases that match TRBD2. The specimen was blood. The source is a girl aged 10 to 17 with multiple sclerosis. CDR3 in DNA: TGTGCCAGCTCGCCTTCTACTAGCGGGGCAGGGGATACGCAGTATTTT. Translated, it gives CASSPSTSGAGDTQYF.